This T cell receptor beta chain was captured by sequencing in a study of a mutant IDH1 vaccine in newly diagnosed glioma. Overall study context: The initiation of vaccination occurred 4-6 weeks after radiotherapy alone, or with temozolomide cycles. Before enrollment, patients got radiotherapy alone, temozolomide alone, or mostly the combination. Visit V12 was at week 35; visit V13 was at week 47.

Data came from immunoSEQ multiplex PCR; TCRdb stores just in-frame clones and leaves some out. This sample carries 50,000 to 70,000 clones, roughly four fifths of them seen once, and the ten largest clones take over 3.5%. After removal of 4 bases from V and 4 bases from J, the junction contained 6 bases not matched to a gene. This CDR3 comprises 16 residues. Germline-derived CDR1 and CDR2 are LGHNA and YSLEER. A remark on this clone: The target antigen is unknown.

The time point was: week 35, safety follow-up. Mutant IDH1 20-mer peptide, at 300 ug, made up each vaccine dose, with topical imiquimod. Donors' newly diagnosed IDH1-mutant WHO grade 3 or 4 astrocytomas lacked nuclear ATRX. The chain links TRBV4-3 to TRBJ2-1, with 11 bases that match TRBD2. Material: PBMCs, obtained from a glioma patient whose treatment included an IDH1 peptide vaccine. The receptor was isolated from a man aged 45 to 65 with glioma. CDR3 coding DNA: TGCGCCAGCAGCCTCGCCCCTAGCGGGGGGTACAATGAGCAGTTCTTC. Its protein product is CASSLAPSGGYNEQFF.